These 30 T cell receptor beta chains were all obtained from the same sample, sequenced in a study of beta chain features in type 1 diabetes (dated by TCRdb to the late 2010s). The investigation overall reported the following: Type 1 diabetes patients showed a moderate but significant shortening of TCRB CDR3 length in all four CD4+ subsets.

No antigen is known for these receptors. The library was built by means of the immunoSEQ multiplex PCR assay. All of the isolated RNA was reverse transcribed with the High Capacity cDNA Reverse Transcription Kit, so expressed TCRB transcripts were sequenced. This is the immuneACCESS table as TCRdb keeps it, with only in-frame sequences that have V and J called. A part of the clones is gone; compared with another copy, unresolved V genes explain less than half, and the rest is unexplained. The sample includes about 240,000 clones, with around 14% observed a single time. The top ten clones comprise about 0.018% of the sample. The sequencing sample was made of naive CD4+ T cells from blood. Read against the paper, the sample's cell subset or site label means: true naive CD4+ T cells. The receptors stem from a man younger than 45 with type 1 diabetes.

This clone was counted only a few times. The DNA for the CDR3 is TGTGCCTGGAGTGGGAGCGGGGGCTTCACCGGGGAGCTGTTTTTT. Amino acid sequence: CAWSGSGGFTGELFF. The chain uses TRBV30 and TRBJ2-2, with 8 bases identical to TRBD2. Germline assignment: CDR1 GTSNPN and CDR2 SVGIG (reference sequence). V lost 1 base, J lost 4 bases, and 5 bases stayed unmatched. The CDR3 runs 15 residues.

The chain combines TRBV19 with TRBJ2-7; a weak D match, TRBD1 (6 bases). The germline CDR1 and CDR2 sequences are LNHDA and SQIVND (reference sequence). Trimming took 5 bases from V and 4 from J, leaving 18 bases between them. This CDR3 has 15 amino acids. For the CDR3, the DNA is TGTGCCAGTAGTCCCTTGGACAGAGGATCTTACGAGCAGTACTTC. Protein sequence: CASSPLDRGSYEQYF. Looking up the rest from reference TRBV19 and TRBJ2-7 gives the full variable domain: DGGITQSPKYLFRKEGQNVTLSCEQNLNHDAMYWYRQDPGQGLRLIYYSQIVNDFQKGDIAEGYSVSREKKESFPLTVTSAQKNPTAFYLCASSPLDRGSYEQYFGPGTRLTVT.

The chain joins TRBV2 to TRBJ2-2, with D tentatively TRBD1 (5 bases). The CDR3 runs to 15 residues. Germline-derived CDR1 and CDR2 are SNHLY and FYNNEI. Trimming stripped 0 bases from V and 4 bases from J, with 9 bases between. CDR3 protein: CASSEATGSTGELFF. The DNA for the CDR3 is TGTGCCAGCAGTGAAGCCACAGGAAGCACCGGGGAGCTGTTTTTT.

V gene TRBV5-1 combines with J gene TRBJ2-1, with 9 bases lining up with TRBD1. J was trimmed by 16 bases and V by 4 bases; bases with no gene match: 6. CDR1 is SGHRS and CDR2 is YFSETQ in the germline V gene. CDR3 length equals 11 residues. The DNA of the CDR3 is TGCGCCAGCAGCGAGGACAGGGGCCTCTTCTTC. Translation gives CASSEDRGLFF.

The chain is built from TRBV5-4 and TRBJ2-1, with TRBD2 matching over 9 bases. This CDR3 spans 16 amino acids. J was trimmed by 4 bases and V by 4 bases; bases with no gene match: 9. Germline V gives CDR1 SGHNT, CDR2 YYREEE (reference sequence). CDR3 nucleotides: TGTGCCAGCAGCCTGGGGGCTAGCGGGGCTTACAATGAGCAGTTCTTC. Amino acids: CASSLGASGAYNEQFF.

The genes are TRBV6-5 and TRBJ1-1; D might be TRBD1 (6 bases). The CDR3 has 14 amino acids. Germline CDR1 reads MNHEY; CDR2 reads SVGAGI. V was cut by 6 bases and J by 5 bases, with 16 bases left in between. The CDR3 region is CASRADRRRTEAFF. Here the CDR3 DNA reads TGTGCCAGCAGGGCCGACAGGCGGAGGACTGAAGCTTTCTTT.

In this sample, this clone turned up once. The chain uses TRBV5-1 and TRBJ2-1, with D perhaps TRBD1 (6 bases). V lost 7 bases and J 6 bases, leaving 20 bases between the germline ends. This CDR3 contains 15 residues. Looked up from germline, CDR1 is SGHRS and CDR2 is YFSETQ. CDR3 coding DNA: TGCGCCAGCGCCCCCGGGACACTCACCGGCAATGAGCAGTTCTTC. This encodes CASAPGTLTGNEQFF. Looking up the rest from reference TRBV5-1 and TRBJ2-1 gives the full variable domain: KAGVTQTPRYLIKTRGQQVTLSCSPISGHRSVSWYQQTPGQGLQFLFEYFSETQRNKGNFPGRFSGRQFSNSRSEMNVSTLELGDSALYLCASAPGTLTGNEQFFGPGTRLTVL.

This clone was recorded a few times. CDR3 sequence reads: CASSFGQGPNEQFF. CDR3 coding DNA: TGTGCCAGCAGCTTTGGACAGGGACCCAATGAGCAGTTCTTC. The V gene is TRBV11-2, the J gene TRBJ2-1, with 8 bases aligning to TRBD1. With 3 bases clipped from V and 6 bases from J, the junction kept 4 bases outside the gene matches. The CDR3 contains 14 residues. Germline V lookup: CDR1 SGHAT, CDR2 FQNNGV.

This clone was recorded a few times. The rearrangement uses TRBV30 and TRBJ2-5, with TRBD2 matching 9 bases. Losses at the gene ends were 0 bases for V and 3 bases for J; bases not matched to a gene: 5. The CDR3 length is 15 residues. Per the germline V gene, CDR1 is GTSNPN and CDR2 is SVGIG (reference sequence). The chain's CDR3 is CAWSVGLAREETQYF. CDR3 DNA sequence: TGTGCCTGGAGTGTAGGACTAGCGAGAGAAGAGACCCAGTACTTC.

The CDR3 region is CASSLSSGSIDEQFF. In DNA form, the CDR3 reads TGTGCCAGCAGCTTGTCTAGCGGGAGTATCGATGAGCAGTTCTTC. The J gene is TRBJ2-1, the V gene TRBV11-2, with 10 bases identical to TRBD2. The CDR3 consists of 15 residues. CDR1 SGHAT and CDR2 FQNNGV come from the germline V gene. Losses at the gene ends were 3 bases for V and 8 bases for J; bases not matched to a gene: 7.

The rearrangement joins TRBV30 to TRBJ2-7; tentatively, D is TRBD1 (6 bases). V was trimmed by 3 bases and J by 1 base, leaving 16 bases between them. The CDR3 is 15 residues long. CDR1 and CDR2 (germline): GTSNPN, SVGIG (reference sequence). CDR3: CAWSETGLLSYEQYF. The CDR3 DNA is TGTGCCTGGAGCGAGACAGGTCTTCTTTCCTACGAGCAGTACTTC.

V gene TRBV6-5 combines with J gene TRBJ1-2; 7 nucleotides match TRBD1. Germline CDR1 MNHEY, CDR2 SVGAGI. V gave up 5 bases and J gave up 3 bases; unmatched junction bases: 3. The CDR3 totals 13 residues. The CDR3 loop reads CASSNTGDYGYTF. The CDR3 DNA sequence: TGTGCCAGCAGTAACACAGGGGACTATGGCTACACCTTC.

The chain links TRBV7-2 to TRBJ2-5; TRBD2 is a possible D gene (5 bases). The CDR3 covers 15 residues. Trimming took off 1 base at V and 2 bases at J, with 11 bases between the two ends. From germline, CDR1 is SGHTA and CDR2 FQGNSA. The CDR3 region has the DNA TGTGCCAGCAGCTTAGACTCTAGCAGGCAAGAGACCCAGTACTTC. It translates to CASSLDSSRQETQYF.

Regarding this clone: Other nucleotide sequences in the sample specify the same CDR3. The rearrangement uses TRBV7-9 and TRBJ2-3; D not certain. The CDR3 loop spans 12 amino acids. V lost 5 bases and J lost 0, with 3 bases in between. The germline gives CDR1 SEHNR, CDR2 FQNEAQ (reference sequence). CDR3 sequence reads: CASSLSTDTQYF. CDR3 sequence (DNA): TGTGCCAGCAGCCTCAGCACAGATACGCAGTATTTT.

This chain uses TRBV2 with TRBJ2-3, with a tentative D call TRBD2 (6 bases). The CDR3 runs to 16 residues. The germline V gene has CDR1 SNHLY and CDR2 FYNNEI. Trimming took 4 bases from V and 0 from J, leaving 14 bases between them. This chain's CDR3 is CASSVIELASTDTQYF. The CDR3 nucleotides read TGTGCCAGCAGTGTCATAGAACTAGCAAGCACAGATACGCAGTATTTT.

This clone has more than one count but fewer than ten. The CDR3 bases are TGTGCCAGCAGGCCTGGGGGGACTAGCGGAAACAATGAGCAGTTCTTC. Encoded protein: CASRPGGTSGNNEQFF. The chain is built from TRBV5-4 and TRBJ2-1; 11 bases map to TRBD2. CDR3 size: 16 residues. J gave up 5 bases and V 5 bases, and 9 bases lay outside the gene matches. Germline CDR1 reads SGHNT; CDR2 reads YYREEE (reference sequence).

The chain is built from TRBV11-2 and TRBJ1-1, with 11 bases aligning to TRBD1. Germline assignment: CDR1 SGHAT and CDR2 FQNNGV. V lost 1 base to trimming and J lost 4 bases; unmatched junction nucleotides: 5. CDR3 length: 16 residues. CDR3: CASSLGTGGIGTEAFF. The CDR3 nucleotides are TGTGCCAGCAGCTTAGGGACAGGGGGCATTGGCACTGAAGCTTTCTTT.

This clone appeared a few times. CDR3 protein: CASKERPILSYEQYF. For the CDR3, the DNA is TGTGCCAGTAAGGAGCGCCCCATCCTCTCCTACGAGCAGTACTTC. The rearrangement links TRBV19 to TRBJ2-7, with unresolved D. The germline V gene encodes CDR1 LNHDA and CDR2 SQIVND (reference sequence). Trimming left V 7 bases short and J 0 bases short, with 16 bases between. CDR3 size: 15 residues.

The gene calls are TRBV15 and TRBJ2-2; a weak D match, TRBD2 (6 bases). Germline loops: CDR1 LNHNV, CDR2 YYDKDF (reference sequence). The CDR3 covers 16 residues. V was clipped by 8 bases and J by 7 bases, with 23 bases between them. The CDR3 nucleotides read TGTGCCACCTCCCGGGAGAGGGATACGCGCAGCGGGGAGCTGTTTTTT. Translation gives CATSRERDTRSGELFF.

In this sample, this clone turned up a few times. V usage is TRBV19 and J usage is TRBJ2-5, with D possibly being TRBD2 (5 bases). Between the trimmed V and J ends, which lost 5 bases and 1 base, there was a span of 14 bases. Per the germline V gene, CDR1 is LNHDA and CDR2 is SQIVND (reference sequence). The CDR3 runs to 15 residues. CDR3 sequence (DNA): TGTGCCAGTAGTGGTTGGGAGTTAGGCCAAGAGACCCAGTACTTC. This sequence encodes CASSGWELGQETQYF.

This chain links TRBV29-1 with TRBJ2-1; perhaps TRBD1 as D (6 bases). CDR1 is SQVTM, CDR2 ANQGSEA, per germline. The CDR3 has 14 amino acids. V lost 6 bases and J 6 bases, leaving 18 bases between the germline ends. The CDR3 DNA sequence: TGCAGCGTGGCCCGTGGGGGCCTGGGCAATGAGCAGTTCTTC. This codes for CSVARGGLGNEQFF.

In regard to this clone: In the same sample, other DNA sequences code for this CDR3. This sequence joins TRBV15 and TRBJ2-7, with TRBD1 matching 10 bases. Germline CDR1 LNHNV, CDR2 YYDKDF (reference sequence). The CDR3 has 15 residues. The junction had 3 bases not matched to a gene; V was cut back by 1 base and J by 3 bases. The CDR3 coding sequence is TGTGCCACCAGCAGAGGAGGGACAGGGGACTACGAGCAGTACTTC. Amino acids: CATSRGGTGDYEQYF.

The V and J genes are TRBV6-5 and TRBJ1-5; maybe TRBD1 (5 bases). V was shortened by 2 bases and J by 2 bases, with 7 bases between the two germline ends. The CDR3 runs 14 residues. Germline CDR1 is MNHEY and CDR2 is SVGAGI. The CDR3 here is CASSYRRGNQPQHF. The CDR3 coding sequence is TGTGCCAGCAGTTACCGCAGGGGCAATCAGCCCCAGCATTTT.

This clone has only a few counts. Other DNA sequences in the same sample also yield this CDR3. The chain has TRBV9 and TRBJ2-5; a weak D match, TRBD2 (6 bases). Germline loops: CDR1 SGDLS, CDR2 YYNGEE. The V end was cut by 2 bases, the J end by 5 bases, with 7 bases between. CDR3 length equals 12 residues. CDR3: CASSVAGETQYF. The CDR3 DNA sequence: TGTGCCAGCAGCGTGGCGGGGGAGACCCAGTACTTC.

This chain joins TRBV9 and TRBJ2-7; 10 nucleotides align to TRBD1. CDR1 SGDLS and CDR2 YYNGEE come from the germline V gene. This CDR3 is 13 amino acids long. V trimming: 2 bases; J trimming: 6 bases; junction bases outside the gene matches: 2. The CDR3 loop reads CASSVGQGTEQYF. CDR3 sequence (DNA): TGTGCCAGCAGCGTGGGACAGGGGACCGAGCAGTACTTC.

The J gene is TRBJ1-2, the V gene TRBV4-2, with D possibly matching TRBD1 (5 bases). V was clipped by 1 base and J by 0 bases, with 9 bases between them. Per germline, CDR1 LGHNA and CDR2 YNFKEQ. The CDR3 extends over 15 amino acids. The CDR3 loop reads CASSQGGDSNYGYTF. CDR3 DNA: TGTGCCAGCAGCCAAGGGGGGGACTCTAACTATGGCTACACCTTC.

The chain carries TRBV30 and TRBJ1-2; D is uncertain. The germline V gene encodes CDR1 GTSNPN and CDR2 SVGIG (reference sequence). The V end was cut by 4 bases, the J end by 8 bases, with 17 bases between. The CDR3 runs to 13 residues. Here the CDR3 DNA reads TGTGCCTGGACCCTCGGGGTAGTGTACGGCTACACCTTC. Translation: CAWTLGVVYGYTF. Together with reference TRBV30 and TRBJ1-2, the CDR3 gives the full variable domain: SQTIHQWPATLVQPVGSPLSLECTVEGTSNPNLYWYRQAAGRGLQLLFYSVGIGQISSEVPQNLSASRPQDRQFILSSKKLLLSDSGFYLCAWTLGVVYGYTFGSGTRLTVV.

This chain uses TRBV4-1 with TRBJ2-7, with D possibly being TRBD2 (7 bases). The CDR3 runs 18 residues. In germline, CDR1 is MGHRA, CDR2 YSYEKL. V was clipped by 0 bases and J by 5 bases, with 23 bases between them. The CDR3 region is CASSQDRGGSYHVNEQYF. The CDR3 bases are TGCGCCAGCAGCCAAGATAGGGGGGGCTCTTACCATGTCAACGAGCAGTACTTC.

This clone was counted between two and nine times. This sequence joins TRBV9 and TRBJ2-1; 10 bases agree with TRBD2. Losses at the gene ends were 0 bases for V and 8 bases for J; bases not matched to a gene: 5. The germline V gene encodes CDR1 SGDLS and CDR2 YYNGEE. The CDR3 loop spans 15 amino acids. This CDR3 is CASSVGSGGAHEQFF. The CDR3 DNA is TGTGCCAGCAGCGTAGGAAGCGGGGGGGCCCATGAGCAGTTCTTC.

Here the CDR3 DNA reads TGCGCCAGCAGAGGGACAGGGGCAGATACGCAGTATTTT. It encodes CASRGTGADTQYF. V gene TRBV5-1 combines with J gene TRBJ2-3; 10 bases map to TRBD1. The CDR3 loop spans 13 amino acids. V dropped 5 bases and J dropped 4; count of bases not matched to a gene: 1. Germline V gene sequence: CDR1 SGHRS, CDR2 YFSETQ.